A selection of T cell receptor beta chains follows, all from one sample in a study of T cell repertoires in cytomegalovirus infection. From the reads, TCRdb called clonotypes with MiXCR, one entry per CDR3 protein. This sample yields some 920,000 distinct CDR3 sequences, of which roughly 30% are seen a single time; roughly 13% belongs to the top ten. Their recognized antigens are unknown. This sample comprised cultured CD8+ T cells from PBMCs, obtained from culture after CMV antigen stimulation. The receptors stem from a human donor in good health (CMV status not recorded). Some clones in this sample may be carry-over from other donors' samples. CDR3s leave out the opening cysteine and the closing phenylalanine or tryptophan.

j_call,v_call,cdr3_aa
TRBJ1-6,TRBV4-2,ASSQGQDNSPLH
TRBJ1-2,TRBV27,ASSLTYTSGVNYGYT
TRBJ2-5,TRBV20-1,SGNRQGKETQY
TRBJ2-7,TRBV6-1,ASRPGQESSYEQY
TRBJ2-1,TRBV12-3/TRBV12-4,ASRYNTDEQF
TRBJ2-1,TRBV20-1,SAKMLAGGIYNEQF
TRBJ2-1,TRBV28,ASSFQGNFYNEQF
TRBJ2-1,TRBV6-2/TRBV6-3,ASNTRDEQF
TRBJ2-3,TRBV27,ASSLEPGSTDTQY
TRBJ1-1,TRBV19,ASSDRVIEAF
TRBJ2-5,TRBV7-2,ASSYRALPGETQY
TRBJ2-5,TRBV7-9,ASSAPQYQETQY
TRBJ1-2,TRBV11-2,ASSLRDIGYT
TRBJ1-2,TRBV29-1,SVSGLSYGYT
TRBJ1-1,TRBV12-3/TRBV12-4,ASSLHINGGTEAF
TRBJ2-2,TRBV5-3,ASSLTGGGAPGELF
TRBJ1-1,TRBV5-5,ASTFLGNTEAF
TRBJ2-3,TRBV19,ASSITPGQGASDTQY
TRBJ2-7,TRBV10-1,ATQRGLEMDEQY
TRBJ2-1,TRBV6-1,ASSDPTGGNEQF
TRBJ2-5,TRBV11-3,ASSLRGTLETQY
TRBJ2-1,TRBV7-2,ASSPLGFHEQF
TRBJ2-3,TRBV10-2,ASSVPPERRDTQY
TRBJ2-3,TRBV6-5,ASSLRARPTDTQY
TRBJ1-2,TRBV6-1,AIGGVSYGYT
TRBJ2-1,TRBV12-3/TRBV12-4,ASSLDAAGYNEQF
TRBJ1-6,TRBV20-1,SASGVTDNSPLH
TRBJ2-5,TRBV19,ASKGLAGQETQY
TRBJ1-4,TRBV12-3/TRBV12-4,ASSLNFQGDNEKLF
TRBJ2-2,TRBV10-1,ASTSGHNTGELF
TRBJ1-1,TRBV7-6,ASSLLTNTEAF
TRBJ1-6,TRBV15,ATSRTGGNSPLH
TRBJ2-5,TRBV7-6,ASSLARSGGRYETQY
TRBJ1-3,TRBV6-1,ASRDDRGATGSSGNTIY
TRBJ1-6,TRBV6-2/TRBV6-3,ASSYSYRAPSPLH
TRBJ1-1,TRBV27,ASSLSRSSFLNTEAF
TRBJ2-3,TRBV4-1,ASMDRETSTDTQY
TRBJ2-1,TRBV7-8,ASSITGGLGDEQF
TRBJ2-3,TRBV27,ASSLSTLDTQY
TRBJ2-5,TRBV6-5,ASSYLGRETQY
TRBJ1-1,TRBV7-8,ASSLGSKQNTEAF
TRBJ2-2,TRBV19,ASSIGTVKTGELF
TRBJ2-1,TRBV7-6,ASSPGGENLEQF
TRBJ2-3,TRBV28,ASRPISSTDTQY
TRBJ1-2,TRBV4-1,ASSQGSAGTDYGYT
TRBJ1-1,TRBV7-8,ASSLGVGPEAF
TRBJ1-1,TRBV15,ATSRKGQGVTEAF
TRBJ2-2,TRBV11-2,ASSSLRDAGTGELF
TRBJ2-1,TRBV27,ASRTDGRGESSYNEQF
TRBJ2-4,TRBV7-9,ASSRDGTAKNIQY
TRBJ1-4,TRBV7-8,ASSSSGAPEKLF
TRBJ2-3,TRBV7-9,ASSLDPAGRDTQY
TRBJ2-1,TRBV12-5,ASGLDSGGFTYNEQF
TRBJ1-2,TRBV6-1,ASSEGIVRYT
TRBJ2-1,TRBV12-3/TRBV12-4,ASTPFGGPDNEQF
TRBJ2-3,TRBV12-3/TRBV12-4,ASSSPNGEVDTQY
TRBJ1-2,TRBV7-9,ATSRPGQGFYT
TRBJ2-5,TRBV28,ASCDYLQETQY
TRBJ2-1,TRBV12-3/TRBV12-4,ASFEASGGYYNEQF